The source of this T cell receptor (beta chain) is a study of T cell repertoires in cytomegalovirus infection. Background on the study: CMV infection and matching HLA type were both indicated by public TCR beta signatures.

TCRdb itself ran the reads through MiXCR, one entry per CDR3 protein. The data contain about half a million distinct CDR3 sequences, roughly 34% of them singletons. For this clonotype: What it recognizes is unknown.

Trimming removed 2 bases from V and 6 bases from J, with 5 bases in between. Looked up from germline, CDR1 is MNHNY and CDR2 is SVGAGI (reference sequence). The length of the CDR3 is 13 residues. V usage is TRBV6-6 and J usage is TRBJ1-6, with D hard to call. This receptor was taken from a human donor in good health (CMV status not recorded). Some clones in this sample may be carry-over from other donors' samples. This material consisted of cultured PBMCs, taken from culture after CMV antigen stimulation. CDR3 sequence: CASSYEGNSPLHF. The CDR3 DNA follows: TGTGCCAGCAGTTACGAGGGTAATTCACCCCTCCACTTT.